Each of the 12 T cell receptor delta chains below was sequenced from the same sample in a study of gamma-delta chains in newborns, infants, children. TCRdb re-called clones from the reads using CATT. The sample yields over 5,000 delta-chain clones, about 14% seen once. The input for sequencing was blood, taken at baseline. These receptor sequences come from a child who was a newborn, infant or young child, either healthy, febrile or measles-vaccinated (not recorded which).

About this clone itself: TCRdb assigns this DNA the protein of a much larger clone, which departs from its translation at residue 8; this likely reflects a read error, and the protein shown comes from translating the DNA. The V call is TRDV1, the J call TRDJ1; TRDD3 matches at 9 bases. Germline values: CDR1 TSWWSYY, CDR2 QGS. The CDR3 has 16 residues. J gave up 3 bases and V 7 bases, and 12 bases lay outside the gene matches. CDR3: CALEAGGCGWADKLIF. For the CDR3, the DNA is TGTGCTCTTGAGGCTGGGGGATGCGGGTGGGCCGATAAACTCATCTTT.

A note on this clone: At one of its ends the junction is not consistent with the germline gene, which may arise from a read error. Other DNA sequences from this sample encode an identical CDR3 as well. This chain joins TRDV1 and TRDJ1, with 13 bases aligning to TRDD3. This CDR3 is 24 amino acids long. Looked up from germline, CDR1 is TSWWSYY and CDR2 is QGS. The CDR3 loop is CALGEDNKGAYPYWGIRITDKLIF. The CDR3 DNA is TGTGCTCTTGGGGAGGATAATAAAGGGGCCTACCCGTACTGGGGGATACGCATCACCGATAAGCTCATCTTT.

This clone is categorized as medium-sized (0.01 to 0.1%). The CDR3 protein is CAFSSTGGYRTDKLIF. The CDR3 coding sequence is TGTGCCTTTTCCAGCACTGGGGGATACAGGACCGATAAACTCATCTTT. The chain employs TRDV3 and TRDJ1; 12 bases map to TRDD3. The germline gives CDR1 TVYSNPD, CDR2 GDNSRS (reference sequence). This CDR3 spans 16 amino acids. Trimming took 2 bases from V and 2 from J; bases not matched to a gene: 9.

Only a few counts were recorded for this clone. This chain connects TRDV2 to TRDJ3, with 9 bases matching TRDD3. The V gene's germline CDR1 is GEAIGNYY and CDR2 EKD. V lost 1 base, J lost 0 bases, and 0 bases stayed unmatched. The length of the CDR3 is 17 residues. The CDR3 reads CACDTGGYSWDTRQMFF. CDR3 DNA: TGTGCCTGTGACACTGGGGGATACTCCTGGGACACCCGACAGATGTTTTTC.

This clone was seen more than once but under ten times. The rearrangement joins TRDV2 to TRDJ3; 8 bases are shared with TRDD3. CDR3 size: 19 residues. V was clipped by 0 bases and J by 0 bases; unmatched bases: 6. Germline V lookup: CDR1 GEAIGNYY, CDR2 EKD. For the CDR3, the DNA is TGTGCCTGTGACACCGCGGGGATACTAAGCTCCTGGGACACCCGACAGATGTTTTTC. This gives the protein CACDTAGILSSWDTRQMFF.

The chain carries TRDV2 and TRDJ3; 12 bases map to TRDD3. This CDR3 is built from 19 residues. Trimming cost V 0 bases and J 0 bases; bases outside gene matches: 2. Germline V lookup: CDR1 GEAIGNYY, CDR2 EKD. The CDR3 DNA is TGTGCCTGTGACACCCTGGGGGATACGAGCTCCTGGGACACCCGACAGATGTTTTTC. This codes for CACDTLGDTSSWDTRQMFF.

On this clone itself: One base away lies a much larger clone, so this may be a sequencing read error. The chain employs TRDV1 and TRDJ1, with 10 bases that match TRDD3. The germline V gene has CDR1 TSWWSYY and CDR2 QGS. V trimming: 1 base; J trimming: 1 base; junction bases outside the gene matches: 24. CDR3 length equals 23 residues. CDR3 coding DNA: TGTGCTCTTGGGGAACACCGCTTCCACTGGGGGATGCTAGGGGGCTTTACCACCGATAAACTCATCTTT. Its translation is CALGEHRFHWGMLGGFTTDKLIF.

This clone was seen repeatedly, ten times or more. The V and J genes are TRDV2 and TRDJ1; TRDD3 aligns across 13 bases. Germline CDR1 and CDR2: GEAIGNYY and EKD. The CDR3 totals 18 residues. V was pared by 3 bases and J by 0 bases, with 9 bases of the junction left unmatched. The CDR3 reads CACDHMNWGIRDTDKLIF. CDR3 DNA sequence: TGTGCCTGTGACCACATGAACTGGGGGATACGCGACACCGATAAACTCATCTTT.

This clone is medium-sized (0.01 to 0.1%) by share. The chain has TRDV2 and TRDJ1, with 10 bases lining up with TRDD3. V lost 3 bases and J lost 0; bases outside the gene matches: 18. Per germline, CDR1 GEAIGNYY and CDR2 EKD. The CDR3 has 20 amino acids. The chain's CDR3 is CACDALEWGIPPLYTDKLIF. In DNA form, the CDR3 reads TGTGCCTGTGACGCTCTTGAGTGGGGGATACCCCCCCTGTACACCGATAAACTCATCTTT.

This clone has more than one count but fewer than ten. The J gene is TRDJ1, the V gene TRDV2; 13 positions agree with TRDD3. Trimming cost V 3 bases and J 3 bases; bases outside gene matches: 6. The CDR3 has 16 residues. Germline assignment: CDR1 GEAIGNYY and CDR2 EKD. The CDR3 reads CACDGLGDTLSDKLIF. Written as DNA, the CDR3 is TGTGCCTGTGACGGACTGGGGGATACGCTCTCCGATAAACTCATCTTT.

Comment on this clone: A far larger clone differs by one base, so this is likely a read error. The chain carries TRDV1 and TRDJ1, with TRDD3 matching 11 bases. From germline, CDR1 is TSWWSYY and CDR2 QGS. V lost 3 bases, J lost 0 bases, and 27 bases stayed unmatched. The length of the CDR3 is 24 residues. In nucleotides, the CDR3 is TGTGCTCTTGGGGAGTACCATCCGGTCGCATTCTACTGGGGGATATCCCCACACACCGATAAACTCATCTTT. It yields the protein CALGEYHPVAFYWGISPHTDKLIF.

This clone has a single count. A much larger clonotype is one base distant, so this may be a read error. The sample has other DNA sequences that encode this CDR3 too. The chain carries TRDV3 and TRDJ1, with TRDD3 identical over 9 bases. This CDR3 contains 24 residues. CDR1 TVYSNPD and CDR2 GDNSRS come from the germline V gene (reference sequence). Unmatched junction bases numbered 35, after V lost 1 base and J lost 2 bases. CDR3 sequence (DNA): TGTGCCTTTACTAGGGCAATCATCCTACCCTTGGCAGGGGGATACCGGGCTGGGACCGATAAACTCATCTTT. It is translated as CAFTRAIILPLAGGYRAGTDKLIF.